These T cell receptor beta chains were read from a single sample in a study of cytomegalovirus exposure and HLA in healthy donors. The table came from immunoSEQ multiplex PCR; TCRdb's copy has only in-frame clones and leaves some out. The sample records about 66,000 clones, approximately 96% being singletons. The sequenced sample consisted of PBMCs. The receptors come from a woman between 18 and 29 years old in good health and CMV-seropositive. CDR3s include the opening cysteine and the closing phenylalanine or tryptophan. D genes are given only for firm matches. Size values are once, few and many counts, or a class for expanded clones, and some rows have none.

>TRBV5-6|NA|TRBJ1-5|NA
TGTGCCAGCAGCCCGGGAGGGGTGGGCAATCAGCCCCAGCATTTT
CASSPGGVGNQPQHF
>TRBV2|once|TRBJ2-3|TRBD2
TGTGCCAGCAAGCCTAGCGGCGTCACAGATACGCAGTATTTT
CASKPSGVTDTQYF
>TRBV11-2|NA|TRBJ2-7|TRBD2
TGTGCCAGCAGCTTAGATGTGGAGCGGGAGGGCGGCTACGAGCAGTACTTC
CASSLDVEREGGYEQYF
>TRBV10-2|NA|TRBJ1-1|NA
TGCGCCAGCAGTGACGGGTTCATGAACACTGAAGCTTTCTTT
CASSDGFMNTEAFF
>TRBV7-3|NA|TRBJ1-1|TRBD1
TGTGCCAGCAGACTGGACAGGGTCTCTGAAGCTTTCTTT
CASRLDRVSEAFF
>TRBV10-3|NA|TRBJ2-7|NA
TGTGCCAACTCTAGGGGACTGGGGAGATCCTACGAGCAGTACTTC
CANSRGLGRSYEQYF
>TRBV19|NA|TRBJ1-2|TRBD1
TGTGCCAGTAGTATCCCTGGGGGACAGGGAAACTATGGCTACACCTTC
CASSIPGGQGNYGYTF
>TRBV7-3|NA|TRBJ2-2|NA
TGTGCCAGCAGCTTCCAGGGTACGAACACCGGGGAGCTGTTTTTT
CASSFQGTNTGELFF
>TRBV19|NA|TRBJ1-5|TRBD1
TGTGCCAGCTTGGACAGGGCATATAGCAATCAGCCCCAGCATTTT
CASLDRAYSNQPQHF
>TRBV15|NA|TRBJ2-5|TRBD1
TGTGCCACCAGCAGAGGACAGGGTTGGGAGACCCAGTACTTC
CATSRGQGWETQYF
>TRBV5-4|few|TRBJ2-2|TRBD2
TGTGCCAGCTCGGAGGAGGGAGGGCGCACCGGGGAGCTGTTTTTT
CASSEEGGRTGELFF
>TRBV28|NA|TRBJ1-2|NA
TGTGCCAGCAACCAGGGGACCTATGGCTACACCTTC
CASNQGTYGYTF
>TRBV4-1|NA|TRBJ2-7|TRBD2
TGCGCCAGCAGCCAAGATAGTAGCGGGAGTTACGAGCAGTACTTC
CASSQDSSGSYEQYF
>TRBV28|NA|TRBJ1-5|NA
TGTGCCAGCAGTTTAGGGGGGTGGGGCAATCAGCCCCAGCATTTT
CASSLGGWGNQPQHF
>TRBV27|NA|TRBJ2-6|TRBD1
TGTGCCAGCAGTCCACGGACAGGGGGCGCCGGGGCCAACGTCCTGACTTTC
CASSPRTGGAGANVLTF
>TRBV11-3|once|TRBJ2-7|NA
TGTGCCAGCAGCTTATATACGGGGAGGGAGCAGTACTTC
CASSLYTGREQYF
>TRBV28|once|TRBJ2-2|TRBD2
TGTGCCAGCAGTTGGGGGGGATCCCACACCGGGGAGCTGTTTTTT
CASSWGGSHTGELFF
>TRBV18|NA|TRBJ1-2|TRBD1
TGTGCCAGCTCACCACTCGGGGACAGGCCGCTCTATGGCTACACCTTC
CASSPLGDRPLYGYTF
>TRBV27|NA|TRBJ2-5|NA
TGTGCCAGCAGTTTGCAGGGTCCGGAGACCCAGTACTTC
CASSLQGPETQYF
>TRBV7-9|NA|TRBJ2-3|TRBD1
TGTGCCAGCAGCCCGCGACAGGGTCAGAAGGCAGATACGCAGTATTTT
CASSPRQGQKADTQYF
>TRBV19|NA|TRBJ2-3|NA
TGTGCCAGTAGTATAGTACCAGGGTCGGGAGATACGCAGTATTTT
CASSIVPGSGDTQYF
>TRBV2|NA|TRBJ1-2|NA
TGTGCCAGCAGTGAAAGCGCCGGGGGTGGCTACACCTTC
CASSESAGGGYTF
>TRBV11-2|NA|TRBJ2-7|TRBD2
TGTGCCAGCAGGCCAGGTAGGGGGCGGGAGGGCCTATACGAGCAGTACTTC
CASRPGRGREGLYEQYF
>TRBV7-3|NA|TRBJ1-2|TRBD1
TGTGCCAGCAGCTGGGGTGGACAGGGGGGTAACTATGGCTACACCTTC
CASSWGGQGGNYGYTF
>TRBV10-3|once|TRBJ2-3|TRBD2
TGTGCCATCAGTGAGATCGCGGGAGCGACAGATACGCAGTATTTT
CAISEIAGATDTQYF
>TRBV5-8|NA|TRBJ2-7|TRBD2
TGTGCCAGCAGCTCGGGGACTAGCGGGAGGGCCGCCTACGAGCAGTACTTC
CASSSGTSGRAAYEQYF
>TRBV12-2|NA|TRBJ2-7|NA
TGTGCAAGTCGCATCCGGAGGGGATTTTCCTACGAGCAGTACTTC
CASRIRRGFSYEQYF
>TRBV19|NA|TRBJ2-7|NA
TGTGCCAGTAGTCGTCTCATCCAGGGGCAAGGAGCCTACGAGCAGTACTTC
CASSRLIQGQGAYEQYF
>TRBV7-9|NA|TRBJ1-1|TRBD1
TGTGCCAGCAGCTCACCCCCAGGGGGCAACACTGAAGCTTTCTTT
CASSSPPGGNTEAFF
>TRBV5-6|NA|TRBJ2-1|TRBD2
TGTGCCAGCAGGCTAGCGGGAGGGCCTCCGGATGAGCAGTTCTTC
CASRLAGGPPDEQFF
>TRBV2|NA|TRBJ2-7|TRBD1
TGTGCCAGCAGAAAACAGGGGGCATCCTACGAGCAGTACTTC
CASRKQGASYEQYF
>TRBV27|NA|TRBJ2-3|TRBD2
TGTGCCAGCCGGACTAGCGGAGCCCCCACAGATACGCAGTATTTT
CASRTSGAPTDTQYF
>TRBV7-3|NA|TRBJ2-3|TRBD1
TGTGCCAGCAGCTTAGAGGATAGGGGGCGGGATACGCAGTATTTT
CASSLEDRGRDTQYF
>TRBV29-1|once|TRBJ1-1|TRBD1
TGCAGCCCGATAGCCTTCACAGGGGCGAACACTGAAGCTTTCTTT
CSPIAFTGANTEAFF
>TRBV28|NA|TRBJ2-1|TRBD2
TGTGCCAGCACCGCTAGCGGGAGGCTTTACAATGAGCAGTTCTTC
CASTASGRLYNEQFF
>TRBV27|NA|TRBJ2-5|TRBD2
TGTGCCAGCAGTCTGGGGACTAGCCGGTGGGAGACCCAGTACTTC
CASSLGTSRWETQYF
>TRBV2|NA|TRBJ2-1|NA
TGTGCCAGCAGTCCCTCTAGTTACGGTGAGCAGTTCTTC
CASSPSSYGEQFF
>TRBV29-1|NA|TRBJ2-7|TRBD1
TGCAGCGTAGTGACAGGGGGGAAATCCTACGAGCAGTACTTC
CSVVTGGKSYEQYF
>TRBV7-9|NA|TRBJ1-3|NA
TGTGCCAGCAGCTCCCCGGACACCACCGCCTCTGGAAACACCATATATTTT
CASSSPDTTASGNTIYF
>TRBV7-2|once|TRBJ1-1|NA
TGTGCCAGCAGCTTAATTTACGGAGCTTTCTTT
CASSLIYGAFF
>TRBV11-3|NA|TRBJ2-1|TRBD2
TGTGCCAGCAGCTTCGTAGCGGGAGGGCAGGGTGAGCAGTTCTTC
CASSFVAGGQGEQFF
>TRBV7-9|NA|TRBJ1-1|TRBD1
TGTGCCAGCAGCCCGACAGGGGATGGCACTGAAGCTTTCTTT
CASSPTGDGTEAFF
>TRBV7-5|NA|TRBJ2-7|NA
TGTGCCAGAAGCTCTGGAACCGGGACTAGCGCGTCCTACGAGCAGTACTTC
CARSSGTGTSASYEQYF
>TRBV5-4|NA|TRBJ2-7|TRBD1
TGTGCCAGCAGTCGGGACAGGGGGCTGTACGAGCAGTACTTC
CASSRDRGLYEQYF
>TRBV11-2|NA|TRBJ2-3|NA
TGTGCCAGCAGCTTAAGTCCGGCTAGCTGGCGCACAGATACGCAGTATTTT
CASSLSPASWRTDTQYF
>TRBV4-1|NA|TRBJ2-7|TRBD2
TGCGCCAGCAGCCAAGATTACCAGCGGGAGAGGTCCTACGAGCAGTACTTC
CASSQDYQRERSYEQYF
>TRBV4-2|NA|TRBJ2-1|NA
TGTGCCAGCAGCCAAGAAGCGAGTCTGCTGGGCAATGAGCAGTTCTTC
CASSQEASLLGNEQFF
>TRBV30|once|TRBJ1-1|TRBD1
TGTGCCCCGGACAGGGGGAACACTGAAGCTTTCTTT
CAPDRGNTEAFF
>TRBV5-6|NA|TRBJ2-2|TRBD2
TGTGCCAGCAGCCGGACTAGCGGGGTTACCGGGGAGCTGTTTTTT
CASSRTSGVTGELFF
>TRBV10-2|NA|TRBJ2-1|NA
TGCGCCAGCAGTGAGTCGTGGACTACAATCTACAATGAGCAGTTCTTC
CASSESWTTIYNEQFF
>TRBV5-1|NA|TRBJ2-6|NA
TGCGCCAGCAGCAAACTTGGGGGGTCCTCTGGGGCCAACGTCCTGACTTTC
CASSKLGGSSGANVLTF
>TRBV6-6|NA|TRBJ2-7|TRBD2
TGTGCCAGCAGTTACCAAGCGGGAGTTTCCTACGAGCAGTACTTC
CASSYQAGVSYEQYF
>TRBV9|NA|TRBJ2-1|TRBD2
TGTGCCAGCAGCGTAGTTGCGGGAGGGACATACAATGAGCAGTTCTTC
CASSVVAGGTYNEQFF
>TRBV7-8|NA|TRBJ2-7|TRBD1
TGTGCCAGCAGCTTCTTGGGACAGGGCTCCTACGAGCAGTACTTC
CASSFLGQGSYEQYF